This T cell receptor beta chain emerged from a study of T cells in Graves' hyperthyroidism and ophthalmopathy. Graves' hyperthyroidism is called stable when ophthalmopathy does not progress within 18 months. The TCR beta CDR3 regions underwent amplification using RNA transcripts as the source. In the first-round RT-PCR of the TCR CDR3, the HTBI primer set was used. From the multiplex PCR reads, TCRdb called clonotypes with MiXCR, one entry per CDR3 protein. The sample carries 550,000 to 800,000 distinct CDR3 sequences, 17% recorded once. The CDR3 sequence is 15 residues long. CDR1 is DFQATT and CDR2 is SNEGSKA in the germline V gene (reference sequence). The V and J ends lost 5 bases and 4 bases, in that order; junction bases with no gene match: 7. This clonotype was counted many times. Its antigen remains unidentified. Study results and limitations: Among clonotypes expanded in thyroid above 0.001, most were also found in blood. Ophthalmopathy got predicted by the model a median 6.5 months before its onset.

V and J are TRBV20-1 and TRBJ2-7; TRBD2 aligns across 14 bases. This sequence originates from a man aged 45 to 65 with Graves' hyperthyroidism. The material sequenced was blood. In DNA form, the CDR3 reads TGCAGTGCTGATGGGACTAGCGGGAGTAGATACGAGCAGTACTTC. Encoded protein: CSADGTSGSRYEQYF.